The entry below describes one T cell receptor beta chain. Its antigen is as yet unknown. In germline, CDR1 is SGHTA, CDR2 FQGNSA. This CDR3 contains 14 residues. J gave up 5 bases and V 5 bases, and 7 bases lay outside the gene matches. This record belongs to a study of cytomegalovirus exposure and HLA in healthy donors. Study-level findings and limits: The study designated fewer than 200 TCR beta chains cytomegalovirus-associated.

The study ran its PCR with 60 Vbeta and 13 Jbeta primers. The protocol was immunoSEQ multiplex PCR, while the TCRdb copy is restricted to in-frame clones and leaves out a portion. The profile shows about 120,000 clones, around three quarters of them singletons. Sequenced material: PBMCs. V and J are TRBV7-2 and TRBJ2-7, with 9 nucleotides matching TRBD1. This clonotype originated in a male donor in good health and CMV-seropositive. The CDR3 protein is CASSPRTGAHEQYF. CDR3 DNA: TGTGCCAGCAGCCCTAGGACAGGGGCCCACGAGCAGTACTTC. Complete variable domain (other parts from reference TRBV7-2 and TRBJ2-7): GAGVSQSPSNKVTEKGKDVELRCDPISGHTALYWYRQSLGQGLEFLIYFQGNSAPDKSGLPSDRFSAERTGGSVSTLTIQRTQQEDSAVYLCASSPRTGAHEQYFGPGTRLTVT.